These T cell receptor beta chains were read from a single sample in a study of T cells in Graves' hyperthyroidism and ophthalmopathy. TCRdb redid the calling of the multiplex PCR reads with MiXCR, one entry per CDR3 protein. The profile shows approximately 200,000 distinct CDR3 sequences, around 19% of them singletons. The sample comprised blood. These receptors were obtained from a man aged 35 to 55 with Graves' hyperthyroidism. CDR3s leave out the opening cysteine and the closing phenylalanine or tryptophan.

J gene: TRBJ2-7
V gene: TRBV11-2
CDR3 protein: ASSFSTPRYEQY

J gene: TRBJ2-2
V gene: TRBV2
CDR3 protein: ASSGAGGTGELF

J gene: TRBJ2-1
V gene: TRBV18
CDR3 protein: ASSPGTGGDSQF

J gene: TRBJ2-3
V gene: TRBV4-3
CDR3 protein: ASSQVKHTQY

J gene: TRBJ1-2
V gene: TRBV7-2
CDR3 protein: ASSLNGGGASNYGYT

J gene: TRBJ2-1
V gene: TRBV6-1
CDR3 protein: AGSDIQGGSYNEQF

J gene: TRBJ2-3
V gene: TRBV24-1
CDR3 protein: ATSDLREGRLTDTQY

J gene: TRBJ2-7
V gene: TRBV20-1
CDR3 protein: SARGLAGAPSYEQY

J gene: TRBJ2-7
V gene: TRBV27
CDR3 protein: ASSRRGLTYEQY

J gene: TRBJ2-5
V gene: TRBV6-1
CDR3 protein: ASRDRTGEETQY

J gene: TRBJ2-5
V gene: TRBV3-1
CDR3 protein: ASSQQGGEETQY

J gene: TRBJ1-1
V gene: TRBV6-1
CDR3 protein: ASSVSQGTAF

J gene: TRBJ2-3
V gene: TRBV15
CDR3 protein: ATSRSRGGGWTDTQY

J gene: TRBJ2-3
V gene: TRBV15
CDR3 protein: ATSREGRGGTDTQY

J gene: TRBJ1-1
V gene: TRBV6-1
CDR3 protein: ASSFGQEYAF

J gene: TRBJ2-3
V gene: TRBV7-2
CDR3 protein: ASSLAGQNTQY

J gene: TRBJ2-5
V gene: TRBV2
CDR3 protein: ASKGGLETQY

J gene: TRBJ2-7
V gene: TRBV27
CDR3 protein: ASSTTGASWYEQY

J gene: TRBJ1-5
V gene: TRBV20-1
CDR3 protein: SARDHSNQPQH

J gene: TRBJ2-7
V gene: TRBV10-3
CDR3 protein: AISDTRTGDEQY

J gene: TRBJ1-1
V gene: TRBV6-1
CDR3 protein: ASSPQGAWVNTEAF

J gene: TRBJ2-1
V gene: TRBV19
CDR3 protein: ASSIGRIYNEQF

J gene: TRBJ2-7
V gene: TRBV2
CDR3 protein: ASRGRQGSVLEQY

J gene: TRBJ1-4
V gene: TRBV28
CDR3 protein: ASSTNRVGEKLF

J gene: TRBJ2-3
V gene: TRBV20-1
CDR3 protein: SAGGGAGTDTQY

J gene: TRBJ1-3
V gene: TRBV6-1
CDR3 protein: ATEPQGGGNTIY

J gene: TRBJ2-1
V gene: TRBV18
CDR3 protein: ASSPGQNNEQF

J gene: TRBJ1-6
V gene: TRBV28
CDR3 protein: ASSTAQGSYNSPLH

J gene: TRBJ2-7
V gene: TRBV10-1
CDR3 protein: ASSDGEEQY

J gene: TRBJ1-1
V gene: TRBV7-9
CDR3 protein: ASSLGAGGITEAF

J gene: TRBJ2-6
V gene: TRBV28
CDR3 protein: ASTPHGGRPSGANVLT

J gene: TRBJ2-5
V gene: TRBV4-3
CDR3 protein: ASSQGGGAQETQY

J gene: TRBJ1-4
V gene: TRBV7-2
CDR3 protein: ASRKPGTGDEKLF

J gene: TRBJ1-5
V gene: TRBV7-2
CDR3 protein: ASSLGPSRGQRNNQPQH

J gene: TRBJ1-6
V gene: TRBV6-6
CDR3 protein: ASSYFDRNSPLH

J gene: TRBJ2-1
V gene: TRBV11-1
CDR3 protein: ASSTGLDLYNEQF

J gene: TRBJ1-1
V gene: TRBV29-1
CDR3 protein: SVELAVLKAF

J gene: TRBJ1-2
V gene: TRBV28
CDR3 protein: ASSLRRQGYT

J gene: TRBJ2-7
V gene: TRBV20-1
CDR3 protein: SASNAGGQRSRYEQY

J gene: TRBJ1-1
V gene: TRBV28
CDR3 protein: ASSSQRQLNTEAF

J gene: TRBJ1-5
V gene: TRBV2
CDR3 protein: ASSEAVRDSNQPQH

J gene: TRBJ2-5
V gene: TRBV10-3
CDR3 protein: AISGGGPQY

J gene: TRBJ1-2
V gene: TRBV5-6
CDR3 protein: ASSPGPGGYT

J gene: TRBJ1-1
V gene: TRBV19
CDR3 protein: ASAEQGAHTEAF

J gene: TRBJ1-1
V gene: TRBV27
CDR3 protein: ASSMGARTEAS

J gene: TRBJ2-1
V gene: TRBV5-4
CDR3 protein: ASSLGWRDEQF

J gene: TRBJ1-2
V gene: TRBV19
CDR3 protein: ASSKQSGPSYGYT

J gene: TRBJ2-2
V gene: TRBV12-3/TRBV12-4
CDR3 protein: ASSPTTGRNTGELF

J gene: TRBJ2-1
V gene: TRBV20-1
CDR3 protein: SAPGTLVYNEQF

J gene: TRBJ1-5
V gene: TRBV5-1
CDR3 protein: ASSLFGQGNQPQH

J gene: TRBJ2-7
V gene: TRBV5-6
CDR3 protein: ASSSGTDSYEQY

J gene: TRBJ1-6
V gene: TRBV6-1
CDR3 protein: ASSEVGGPKGSPLH

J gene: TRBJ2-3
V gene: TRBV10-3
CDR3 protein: AISAALAINTDTQY

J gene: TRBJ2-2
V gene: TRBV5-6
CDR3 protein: ASSSGRTRTTGELF

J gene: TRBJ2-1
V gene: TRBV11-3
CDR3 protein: ASSSDRASSYNEQF

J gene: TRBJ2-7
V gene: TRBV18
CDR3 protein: ASSPDPAYEQY

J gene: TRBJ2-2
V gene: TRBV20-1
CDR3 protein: SAWDRGNTGELF

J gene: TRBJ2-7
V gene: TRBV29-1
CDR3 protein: SATRPGTSYEQY